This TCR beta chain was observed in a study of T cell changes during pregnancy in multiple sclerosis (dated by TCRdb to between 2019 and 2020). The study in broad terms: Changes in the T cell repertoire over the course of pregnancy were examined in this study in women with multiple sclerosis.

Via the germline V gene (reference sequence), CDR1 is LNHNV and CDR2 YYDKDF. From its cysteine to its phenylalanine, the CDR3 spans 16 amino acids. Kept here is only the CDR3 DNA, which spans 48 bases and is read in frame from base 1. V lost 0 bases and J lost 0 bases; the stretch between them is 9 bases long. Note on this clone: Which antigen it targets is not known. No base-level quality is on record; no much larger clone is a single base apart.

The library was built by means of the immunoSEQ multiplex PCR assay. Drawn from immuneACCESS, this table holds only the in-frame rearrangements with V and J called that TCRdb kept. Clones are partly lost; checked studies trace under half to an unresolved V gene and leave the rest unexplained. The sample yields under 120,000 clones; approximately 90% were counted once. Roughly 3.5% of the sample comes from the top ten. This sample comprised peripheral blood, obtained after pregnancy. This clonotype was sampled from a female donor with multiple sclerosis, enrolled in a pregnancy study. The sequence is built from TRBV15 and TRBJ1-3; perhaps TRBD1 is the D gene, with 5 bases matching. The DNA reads TGTGCCACCAGCAGAGATAAGGGGTTCTCTGGAAACACCATATATTTT. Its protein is CATSRDKGFSGNTIYF.